A selection of T cell receptor beta chains follows, all from one sample in a study of T cell responses to AZD1222 COVID-19 vaccine. The table came from immunoSEQ multiplex PCR; TCRdb's copy has only in-frame clones and leaves some out. The repertoire has 140,000 or so clones, 92% of them found once; the top ten carry approximately 3.8%. The specimen comprised peripheral blood, sampled 28 days after the second AZD1222 dose. The origin of the receptors is an adult who received the AZD1222 COVID-19 vaccine. Each CDR3 is given with its conserved first and last residue. Size is stated for part of the rows, as once, few or many counts, or as a class when the clone is expanded.

clone size: once; V gene: TRBV7-9; CDR3 length: 12; J gene: TRBJ1-4; CDR3 protein: CASSPVVGKLFF
clone size: .; V gene: TRBV6-5; CDR3 length: 14; J gene: TRBJ2-3; CDR3 protein: CASNSWPQSDTQYF
clone size: .; V gene: TRBV7-8; CDR3 length: 14; J gene: TRBJ2-7; CDR3 protein: CASSLEQVPYEQYF
clone size: .; V gene: TRBV7-2; CDR3 length: 14; J gene: TRBJ1-6; CDR3 protein: CASSFSRGNSPLHF
clone size: .; V gene: TRBV29-1; CDR3 length: 13; J gene: TRBJ1-1; CDR3 protein: CSVLRGPGLEAFF
clone size: .; V gene: TRBV27; CDR3 length: 16; J gene: TRBJ2-2; CDR3 protein: CASSLYSGGAVGELFF
clone size: .; V gene: TRBV5-6; CDR3 length: 13; J gene: TRBJ2-7; CDR3 protein: CASSWDRSYEQYF
clone size: .; V gene: TRBV29-1; CDR3 length: 10; J gene: TRBJ2-1; CDR3 protein: CSVDKQEQFF
clone size: once; V gene: TRBV5-6; CDR3 length: 17; J gene: TRBJ1-3; CDR3 protein: CASSLGPRGGTGNTIYF
clone size: .; V gene: TRBV15; CDR3 length: 15; J gene: TRBJ1-1; CDR3 protein: CATSRASGSNTEAFF
clone size: .; V gene: TRBV5-6; CDR3 length: 15; J gene: TRBJ2-3; CDR3 protein: CASSRGGGPGDTQYF
clone size: .; V gene: TRBV6-2/TRBV6-3; CDR3 length: 12; J gene: TRBJ1-1; CDR3 protein: CASSYPDTEAFF
clone size: .; V gene: TRBV28; CDR3 length: 12; J gene: TRBJ2-3; CDR3 protein: CASRATMVSQYF
clone size: .; V gene: TRBV6-5; CDR3 length: 13; J gene: TRBJ2-3; CDR3 protein: CASSLISTDTQYF